The clone carrying this T cell receptor (beta chain) was observed many times. Its matching antigen is unknown. The data were taken from a study of T cell repertoires in cytomegalovirus infection. On the study more broadly: Public TCR beta signatures provided an indication of both CMV infection and a matching HLA type. Study-level findings and limits: Summed frequency of shared TCR beta families picked out CMV carriers who also had the relevant HLA. HLA-C-restricted, CMV-specific TCR beta clonotypes were dominant ex vivo.

Each CDR3 protein gets one entry after TCRdb re-called the reads with MiXCR. The sample has 200,000 or so distinct CDR3 sequences; roughly 19% are singletons. The ends were cut back, 1 base at V and 0 bases at J, with 15 bases in the middle. This CDR3 spans 17 amino acids. Germline V CDR1 and CDR2: SEHNR, FQNEAQ (reference sequence). The rearrangement uses TRBV7-9 and TRBJ1-2; no reliable D call. This sequence was found in a human donor in good health (CMV status not recorded). Some clones in this sample may be carry-over from other donors' samples. The specimen sequenced was PBMCs. CDR3 nucleotide sequence: TGTGCCAGCAGCTTAGTCGTTGGGCCAGCCTCTAACTATGGCTACACCTTC. This sequence encodes CASSLVVGPASNYGYTF.